The clone carrying this TCR beta chain was counted a single time. In the original analysis: Researchers report that nucleated cell counts were estimated from reference gene primer amplification. The protocol was immunoSEQ multiplex PCR, while the TCRdb copy is restricted to in-frame clones and leaves out a portion. The V and J calls and the clone size are those of that table, but D and trimming were determined from the DNA. The sample lists about 120,000 clones, less than 90% occurring once. This record belongs to a study of blood T cell repertoires in COVID-19. Study as a whole: Samples representing acute and convalescent COVID-19 were sourced from the United States, Italy and Spain. In each case, the material was cDNA or gDNA derived from T cells, B-cell-depleted T cells, or PBMCs.

This CDR3 region has 14 residues. V was pared by 4 bases and J by 6 bases, with 13 bases between. In germline, CDR1 is SEHNR, CDR2 FQNEAQ (reference sequence). This chain connects TRBV7-9 to TRBJ2-1; D is perhaps TRBD1 (6 bases). This clonotype was sampled from an older man with acute or convalescent COVID-19. Input material: peripheral blood. This CDR3 is CASSWGQPGNEQFF. In nucleotides, the CDR3 is TGTGCCAGCAGCTGGGGACAACCGGGCAATGAGCAGTTCTTC.